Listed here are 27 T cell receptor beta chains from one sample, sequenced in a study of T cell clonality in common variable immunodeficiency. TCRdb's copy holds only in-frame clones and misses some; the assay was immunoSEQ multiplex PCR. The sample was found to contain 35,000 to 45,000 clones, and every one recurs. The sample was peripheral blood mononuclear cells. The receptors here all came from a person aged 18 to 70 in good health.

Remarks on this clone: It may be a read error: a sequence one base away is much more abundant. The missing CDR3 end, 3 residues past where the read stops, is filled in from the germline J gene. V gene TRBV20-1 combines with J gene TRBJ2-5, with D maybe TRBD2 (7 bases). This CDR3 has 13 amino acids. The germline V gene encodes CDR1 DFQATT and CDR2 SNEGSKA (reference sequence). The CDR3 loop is CSAGQGRADTQYF. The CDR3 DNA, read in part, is TGCAGTGCAGGGCAGGGGAGGGCAGATACC.

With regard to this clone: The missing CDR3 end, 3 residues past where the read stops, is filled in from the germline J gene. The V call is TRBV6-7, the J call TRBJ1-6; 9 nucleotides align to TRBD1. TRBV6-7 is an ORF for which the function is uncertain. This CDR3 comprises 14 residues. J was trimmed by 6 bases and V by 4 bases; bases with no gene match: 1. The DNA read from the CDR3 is TGTGCCAGCAGTTGGGACAGGGCTAATTCACCC. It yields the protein CASSWDRANSP. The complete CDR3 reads CASSWDRANSPLHF.

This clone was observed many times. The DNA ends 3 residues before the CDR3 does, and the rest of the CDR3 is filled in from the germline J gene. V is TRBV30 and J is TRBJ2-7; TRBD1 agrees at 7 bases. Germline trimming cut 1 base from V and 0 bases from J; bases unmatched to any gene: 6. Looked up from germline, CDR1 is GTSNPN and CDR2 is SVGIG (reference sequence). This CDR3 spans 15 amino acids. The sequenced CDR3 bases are TGTGCCTGGAGTGATAAGGCAGGGGGCTCCTACGAG. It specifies CAWSDKAGGSYE. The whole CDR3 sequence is CAWSDKAGGSYEQYF.

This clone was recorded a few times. CDR3 DNA (partial): TGTGCCAGCTCCGAAGACAGAGTCATAACACCC. Translating it yields CASSEDRVITP. The CDR3 reads in full as CASSEDRVITPLHF. This chain links TRBV18 with TRBJ1-6; possibly TRBD1 for D (5 bases). The read stops 3 residues short of the end of the CDR3; the missing end is completed from the germline J gene. The V gene's germline CDR1 is KGHSH and CDR2 LQKENI. Trimming stripped 6 bases from V and 11 bases from J, with 17 bases between. This CDR3 is 14 amino acids long.

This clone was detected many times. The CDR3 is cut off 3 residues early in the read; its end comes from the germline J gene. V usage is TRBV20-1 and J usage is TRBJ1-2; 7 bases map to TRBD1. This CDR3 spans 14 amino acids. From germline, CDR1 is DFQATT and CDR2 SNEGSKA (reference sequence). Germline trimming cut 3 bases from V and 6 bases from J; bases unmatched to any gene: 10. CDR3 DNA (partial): TGCAGTGCTAGCATAACAGGGGCCGGGCATGGC. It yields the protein CSASITGAGHG. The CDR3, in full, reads CSASITGAGHGYTF.

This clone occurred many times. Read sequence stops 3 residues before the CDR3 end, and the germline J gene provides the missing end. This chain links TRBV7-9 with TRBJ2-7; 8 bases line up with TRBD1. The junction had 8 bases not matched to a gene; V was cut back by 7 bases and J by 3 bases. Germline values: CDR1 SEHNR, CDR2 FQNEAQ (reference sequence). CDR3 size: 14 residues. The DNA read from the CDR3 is TGTGCCAGCACCTGGACAGGGCTACTCTACGAG. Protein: CASTWTGLLYE. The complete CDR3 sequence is CASTWTGLLYEQYF.

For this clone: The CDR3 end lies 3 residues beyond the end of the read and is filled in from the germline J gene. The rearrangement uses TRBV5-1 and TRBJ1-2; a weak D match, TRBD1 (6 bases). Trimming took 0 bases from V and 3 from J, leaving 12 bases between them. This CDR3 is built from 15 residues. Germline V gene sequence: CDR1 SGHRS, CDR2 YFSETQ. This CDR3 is CASSLGGGMDYGYTF. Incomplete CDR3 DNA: TGCGCCAGCAGCTTGGGGGGGGGCATGGACTATGGC.

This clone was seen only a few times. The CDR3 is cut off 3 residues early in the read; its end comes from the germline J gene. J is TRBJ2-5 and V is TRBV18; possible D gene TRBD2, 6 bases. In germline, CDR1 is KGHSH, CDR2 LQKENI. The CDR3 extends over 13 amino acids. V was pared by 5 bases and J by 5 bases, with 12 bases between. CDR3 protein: CASSSGRGETQYF. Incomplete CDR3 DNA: TGTGCCAGCTCATCGGGTCGGGGGGAGACC.

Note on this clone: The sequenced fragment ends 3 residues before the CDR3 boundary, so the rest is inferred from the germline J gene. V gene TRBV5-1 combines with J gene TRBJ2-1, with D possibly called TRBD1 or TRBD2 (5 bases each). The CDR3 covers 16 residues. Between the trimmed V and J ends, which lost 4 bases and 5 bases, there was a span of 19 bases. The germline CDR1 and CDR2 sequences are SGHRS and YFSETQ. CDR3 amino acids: CASSLPFEGLDNEQFF. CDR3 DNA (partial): TGCGCCAGCAGCCTCCCTTTCGAGGGGCTAGACAATGAG.

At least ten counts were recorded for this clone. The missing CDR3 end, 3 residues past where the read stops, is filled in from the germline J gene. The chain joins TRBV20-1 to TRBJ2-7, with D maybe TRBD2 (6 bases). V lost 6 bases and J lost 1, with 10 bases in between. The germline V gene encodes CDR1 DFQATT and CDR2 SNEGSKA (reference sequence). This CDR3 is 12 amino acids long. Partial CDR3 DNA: TGCAGTGCCAGGGACTTTTCCTACGAG. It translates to CSARDFSYE. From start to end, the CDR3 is CSARDFSYEQYF.

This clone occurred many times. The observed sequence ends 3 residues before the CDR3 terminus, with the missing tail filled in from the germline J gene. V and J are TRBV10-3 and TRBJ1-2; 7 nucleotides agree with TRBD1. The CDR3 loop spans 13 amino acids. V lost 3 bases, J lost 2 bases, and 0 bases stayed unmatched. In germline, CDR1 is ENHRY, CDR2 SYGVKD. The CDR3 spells CAISEQGNYGYTF. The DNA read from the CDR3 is TGTGCCATCAGTGAACAGGGGAACTATGGC.

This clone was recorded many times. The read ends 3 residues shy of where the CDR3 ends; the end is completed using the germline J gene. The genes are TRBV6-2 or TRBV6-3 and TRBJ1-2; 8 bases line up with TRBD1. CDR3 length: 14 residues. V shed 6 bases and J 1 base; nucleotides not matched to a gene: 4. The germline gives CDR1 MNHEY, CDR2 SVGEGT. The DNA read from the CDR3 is TGTGCCAGCAGGTACAGGGGGAGTAACTATGGC. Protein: CASRYRGSNYG. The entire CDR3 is CASRYRGSNYGYTF.

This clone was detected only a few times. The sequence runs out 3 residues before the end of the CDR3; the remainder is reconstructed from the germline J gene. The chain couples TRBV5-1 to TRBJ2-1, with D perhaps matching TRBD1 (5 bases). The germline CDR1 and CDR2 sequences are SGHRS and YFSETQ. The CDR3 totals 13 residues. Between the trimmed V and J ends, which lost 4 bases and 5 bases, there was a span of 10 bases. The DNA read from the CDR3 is TGCGCCAGCAGCCCGACAGTGAACAATGAG. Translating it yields CASSPTVNNE. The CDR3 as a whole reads CASSPTVNNEQFF.

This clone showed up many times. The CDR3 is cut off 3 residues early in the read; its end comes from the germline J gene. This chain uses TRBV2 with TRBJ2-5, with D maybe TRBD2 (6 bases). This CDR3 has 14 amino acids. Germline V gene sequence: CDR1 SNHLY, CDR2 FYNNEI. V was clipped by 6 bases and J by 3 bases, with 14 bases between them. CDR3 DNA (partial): TGTGCCAGCAGCCCCGGGACTCGAAAAGAGACC. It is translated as CASSPGTRKET. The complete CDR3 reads CASSPGTRKETQYF.

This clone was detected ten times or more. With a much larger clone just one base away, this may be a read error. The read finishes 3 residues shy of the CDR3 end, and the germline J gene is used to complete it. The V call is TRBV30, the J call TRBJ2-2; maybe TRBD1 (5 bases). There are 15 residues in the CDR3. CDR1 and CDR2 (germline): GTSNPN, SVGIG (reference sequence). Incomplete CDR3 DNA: TGTGCCTGGAGTGTAGGTGTATCTGGGGCCAACGTG. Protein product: CAWSVGVSGANV. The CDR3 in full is CAWSVGVSGANVLFF.

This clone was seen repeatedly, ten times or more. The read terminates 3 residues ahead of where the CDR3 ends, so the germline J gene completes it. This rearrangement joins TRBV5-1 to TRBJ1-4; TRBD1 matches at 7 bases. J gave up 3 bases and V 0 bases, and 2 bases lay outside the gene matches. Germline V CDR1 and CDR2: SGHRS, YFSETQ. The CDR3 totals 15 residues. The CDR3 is CASSLVGTANEKLFF. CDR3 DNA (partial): TGCGCCAGCAGCTTGGTTGGGACAGCTAATGAAAAA. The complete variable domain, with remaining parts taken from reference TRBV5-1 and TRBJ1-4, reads KAGVTQTPRYLIKTRGQQVTLSCSPISGHRSVSWYQQTPGQGLQFLFEYFSETQRNKGNFPGRFSGRQFSNSRSEMNVSTLELGDSALYLCASSLVGTANEKLFFGSGTQLSVL.

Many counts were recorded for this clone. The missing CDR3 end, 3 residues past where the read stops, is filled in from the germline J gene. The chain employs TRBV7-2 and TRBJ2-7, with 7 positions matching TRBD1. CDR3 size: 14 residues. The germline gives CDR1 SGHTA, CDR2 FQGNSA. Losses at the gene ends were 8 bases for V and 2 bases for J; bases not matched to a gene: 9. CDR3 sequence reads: CASRKTGSAYEQYF. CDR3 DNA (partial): TGTGCCAGCCGAAAGACAGGGTCCGCCTACGAG.

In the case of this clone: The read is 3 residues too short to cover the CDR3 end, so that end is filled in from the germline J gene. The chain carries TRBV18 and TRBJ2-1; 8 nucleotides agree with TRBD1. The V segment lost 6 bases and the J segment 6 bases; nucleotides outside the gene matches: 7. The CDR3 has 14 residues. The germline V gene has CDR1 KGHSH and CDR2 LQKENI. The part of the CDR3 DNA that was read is TGTGCCAGCTCGTACGGGACAGGCTCCAATGAG. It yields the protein CASSYGTGSNE. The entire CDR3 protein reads CASSYGTGSNEQFF.

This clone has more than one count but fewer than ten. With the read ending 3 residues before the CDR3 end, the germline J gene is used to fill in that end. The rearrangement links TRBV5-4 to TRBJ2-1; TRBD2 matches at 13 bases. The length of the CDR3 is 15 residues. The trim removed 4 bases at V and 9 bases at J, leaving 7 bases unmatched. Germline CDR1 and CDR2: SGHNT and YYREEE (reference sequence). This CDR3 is CASSHGTSGTFEQFF. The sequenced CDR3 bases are TGTGCCAGCAGCCATGGGACTAGCGGGACCTTTGAG.

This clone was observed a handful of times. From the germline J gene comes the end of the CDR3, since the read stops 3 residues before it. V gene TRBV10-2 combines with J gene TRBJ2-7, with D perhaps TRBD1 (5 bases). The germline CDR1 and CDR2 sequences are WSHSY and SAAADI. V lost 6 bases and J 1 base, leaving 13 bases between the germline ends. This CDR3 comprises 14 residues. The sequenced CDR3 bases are TGCGCCAGCAGCTCAGGGTTATCTTCCTACGAG. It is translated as CASSSGLSSYE. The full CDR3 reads CASSSGLSSYEQYF.

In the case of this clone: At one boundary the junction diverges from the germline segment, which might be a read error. Incomplete CDR3 DNA: TGTGCCAGCAGCCAGATACCAGAGACG. Protein: CASSQIPET. The entire CDR3 is CASSQIPETQYF. The chain joins TRBV13 to TRBJ2-3; unclear D gene. The CDR3 extends 3 residues past the end of the read, so its final part is completed from the germline J gene. The germline gives CDR1 PRHDT, CDR2 FYEKMQ (reference sequence). This CDR3 spans 12 amino acids.

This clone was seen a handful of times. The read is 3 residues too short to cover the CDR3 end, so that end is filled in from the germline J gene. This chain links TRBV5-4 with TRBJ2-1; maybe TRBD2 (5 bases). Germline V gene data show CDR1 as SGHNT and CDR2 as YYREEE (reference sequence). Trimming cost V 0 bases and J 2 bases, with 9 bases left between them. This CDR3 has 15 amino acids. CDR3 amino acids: CASSLAVATYNEQFF. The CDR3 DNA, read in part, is TGTGCCAGCAGCTTGGCCGTAGCGACCTACAATGAG.

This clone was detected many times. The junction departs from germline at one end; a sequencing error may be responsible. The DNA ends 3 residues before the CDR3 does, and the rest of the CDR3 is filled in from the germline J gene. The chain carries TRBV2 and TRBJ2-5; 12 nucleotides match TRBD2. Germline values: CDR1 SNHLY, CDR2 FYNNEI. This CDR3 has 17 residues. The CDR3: CASSFGASGGAQGTQYF. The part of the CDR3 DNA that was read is TGTGCCAGCAGTTTCGGGGCTAGCGGGGGGGCTCAAGGGACC.

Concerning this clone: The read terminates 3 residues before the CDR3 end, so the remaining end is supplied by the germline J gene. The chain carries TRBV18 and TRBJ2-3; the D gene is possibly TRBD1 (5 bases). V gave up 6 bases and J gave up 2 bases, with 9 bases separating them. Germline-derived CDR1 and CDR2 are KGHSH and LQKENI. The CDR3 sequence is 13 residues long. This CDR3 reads CASSLGATDTQYF. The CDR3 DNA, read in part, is TGTGCCAGCTCCTTAGGGGCCACAGATACG.

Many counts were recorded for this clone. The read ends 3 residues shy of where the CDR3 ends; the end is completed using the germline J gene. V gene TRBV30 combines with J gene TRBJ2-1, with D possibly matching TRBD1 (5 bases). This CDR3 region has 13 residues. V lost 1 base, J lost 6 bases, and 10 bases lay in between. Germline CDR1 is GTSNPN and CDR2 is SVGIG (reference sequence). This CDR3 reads CAWSAGHTNEQFF. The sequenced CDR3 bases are TGTGCCTGGAGTGCTGGACATACCAATGAG.

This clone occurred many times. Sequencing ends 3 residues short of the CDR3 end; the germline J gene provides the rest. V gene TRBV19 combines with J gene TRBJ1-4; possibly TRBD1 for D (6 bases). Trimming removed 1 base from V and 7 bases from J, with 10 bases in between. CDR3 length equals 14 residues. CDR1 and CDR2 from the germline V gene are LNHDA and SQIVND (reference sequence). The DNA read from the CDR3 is TGTGCCAGTAGTATAGCAACAGGGCCTGAAAAA. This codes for CASSIATGPEK. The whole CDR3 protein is CASSIATGPEKLFF.

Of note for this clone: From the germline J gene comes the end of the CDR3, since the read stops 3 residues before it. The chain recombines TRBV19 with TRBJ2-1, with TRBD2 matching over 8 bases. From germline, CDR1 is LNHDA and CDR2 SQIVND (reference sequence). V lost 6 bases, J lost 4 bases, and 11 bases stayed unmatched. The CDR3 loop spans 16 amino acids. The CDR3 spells CASSVWDGGAYNEQFF. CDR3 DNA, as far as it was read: TGTGCCAGTAGCGTCTGGGACGGGGGGGCTTACAATGAG.